A single sample gave rise to the 11 T cell receptor beta chains below, sequenced in a study of blood T cell repertoires in COVID-19. The assay was immunoSEQ multiplex PCR, and TCRdb's table has in-frame clones only and misses some. Of some 95,000 clones listed, over 60% are singletons. The sample was peripheral blood. The receptors derive from a man aged 45 to 65 who had recovered from COVID-19.

This clone is a singleton in its sample. This CDR3 reads CASSPGDRGYTDTQYF. The CDR3 DNA sequence: TGTGCCAGCAGCCCCGGGGACAGGGGATACACAGATACGCAGTATTTT. V is TRBV9 and J is TRBJ2-3; 10 bases match TRBD1. Germline lookup yields CDR1 SGDLS and CDR2 YYNGEE. V lost 4 bases to trimming and J lost 2 bases; unmatched junction nucleotides: 7. The length of the CDR3 is 16 residues.

The V gene is TRBV6-1, the J gene TRBJ2-3, with 8 bases that match TRBD2. Losses at the gene ends were 1 base for V and 1 base for J; bases not matched to a gene: 1. The CDR3 is made up of 15 amino acids. Germline V gene lookup returns CDR1 MNHNS and CDR2 SASEGT. The chain's CDR3 is CASSEDSGGTDTQYF. As DNA, the CDR3 is TGTGCCAGCAGTGAAGATAGCGGGGGCACAGATACGCAGTATTTT.

This chain uses TRBV15 with TRBJ1-6; no clear D. Germline CDR1 is LNHNV and CDR2 is YYDKDF (reference sequence). V was clipped by 2 bases and J by 7 bases, with 9 bases between them. There are 14 residues in the CDR3. This CDR3 reads CATSRNGENSPLHF. CDR3 in DNA: TGTGCCACCAGCAGAAACGGAGAGAATTCACCCCTCCACTTT.

The chain carries TRBV6-5 and TRBJ2-1, with TRBD2 matching over 13 bases. CDR3 size: 15 residues. The ends lost 10 bases at V and 5 bases at J; junction bases unmatched: 8. Germline loops: CDR1 MNHEY, CDR2 SVGAGI. The CDR3: CATFSGLAGDNEQFF. The CDR3, as DNA: TGTGCCACTTTTAGCGGACTAGCGGGGGACAATGAGCAGTTCTTC.

This sequence joins TRBV5-1 and TRBJ2-1; TRBD1 matches at 7 bases. The trim removed 4 bases at V and 9 bases at J, leaving 7 bases unmatched. The CDR3 runs to 13 residues. Germline V CDR1 and CDR2: SGHRS, YFSETQ. The CDR3 DNA reads TGCGCCAGCAGCCCGATGGGACAGAGTGAGCAGTTCTTC. Translated: CASSPMGQSEQFF.

The rearrangement links TRBV4-3 to TRBJ2-5; 7 bases align to TRBD2. V trimming: 0 bases; J trimming: 5 bases; junction bases outside the gene matches: 6. The germline V gene encodes CDR1 LGHNA and CDR2 YSLEER. The CDR3 spans 15 residues. CDR3 in amino acids: CASSQDRYSGETQYF. Here the CDR3 DNA reads TGCGCCAGCAGCCAAGATCGATATAGCGGGGAGACCCAGTACTTC.

The chain employs TRBV5-1 and TRBJ2-1; maybe TRBD1 (5 bases). Trimming stripped 6 bases from V and 8 bases from J, with 12 bases between. The V gene's germline CDR1 is SGHRS and CDR2 YFSETQ. CDR3 length: 12 amino acids. The CDR3 DNA reads TGCGCCAGCAATTACCTAGGGGATGAGCAGTTCTTC. It is translated as CASNYLGDEQFF.

The chain uses TRBV5-1 and TRBJ2-7; 13 bases match TRBD2. The CDR3 contains 14 residues. J was trimmed by 5 bases and V by 4 bases; bases with no gene match: 3. Germline V gives CDR1 SGHRS, CDR2 YFSETQ. The CDR3 nucleotides read TGCGCCAGCAGCCCGGGACTAGCGGGGAACGAGCAGTACTTC. Translating it yields CASSPGLAGNEQYF. Full variable domain (rest looked up from reference TRBV5-1 and TRBJ2-7): KAGVTQTPRYLIKTRGQQVTLSCSPISGHRSVSWYQQTPGQGLQFLFEYFSETQRNKGNFPGRFSGRQFSNSRSEMNVSTLELGDSALYLCASSPGLAGNEQYFGPGTRLTVT.

The chain couples TRBV18 to TRBJ1-1; TRBD1 aligns across 9 bases. V was pared by 3 bases and J by 4 bases, with 6 bases of the junction left unmatched. The CDR3 spans 15 residues. Germline V gene data show CDR1 as KGHSH and CDR2 as LQKENI. CDR3 DNA sequence: TGTGCCAGCTCACCTAACAGGGGGCTGGGCACTGAAGCTTTCTTT. Translated, it gives CASSPNRGLGTEAFF.

The chain has TRBV4-3 and TRBJ1-2; 8 nucleotides align to TRBD1. The J segment lost 4 bases and the V segment lost 3 bases, leaving 10 bases of the junction unmatched. CDR1 is LGHNA, CDR2 YSLEER, per germline. The CDR3 runs 16 residues. The DNA for the CDR3 is TGCGCCAGCAGCCAGCCCGGACAGGGACTTTCCTATGGCTACACCTTC. It encodes CASSQPGQGLSYGYTF.

J is TRBJ2-5 and V is TRBV7-2; D gene unclear. Germline V gene sequence: CDR1 SGHTA, CDR2 FQGNSA. V lost 4 bases and J lost 1, with 16 bases in between. This CDR3 contains 16 residues. CDR3 sequence reads: CASSWRGSTTQETQYF. The CDR3 coding sequence is TGTGCCAGCAGCTGGAGAGGCTCAACAACCCAAGAGACCCAGTACTTC.